A single sample is the source of the 8 T cell receptor beta chains below, sequenced in a study of T cell repertoires in cytomegalovirus infection. TCRdb used MiXCR to reprocess the reads, holding one entry per CDR3 protein. The data contain about 830,000 distinct CDR3 sequences, 30% to 35% of them singletons. Their antigens are not known. The material was cultured CD8+ T cells from PBMCs, obtained from culture after CMV antigen stimulation. The receptors were sampled from a human donor in good health (CMV status not recorded). Some clones in this sample may be carry-over from other donors' samples.

The sample holds a few counts of this clonotype. The chain joins TRBV6-6 to TRBJ1-1; D unclear. The germline V gene has CDR1 MNHNY and CDR2 SVGAGI (reference sequence). The CDR3 contains 15 residues. Between the trimmed V and J ends, which lost 5 bases and 5 bases, there was a span of 18 bases. The DNA of the CDR3 is TGTGCCAGCAGTATCTCGTCTGGCGGGCGAACTGAAGCTTTCTTT. Translation gives CASSISSGGRTEAFF.

This clonotype was recorded a few times. The gene calls are TRBV7-6 and TRBJ1-5, with D perhaps TRBD1 (5 bases). V was trimmed by 2 bases and J by 7 bases, leaving 15 bases between them. The CDR3 runs to 15 residues. CDR1 is SGHVS and CDR2 is FNYEAQ in the germline V gene. The CDR3 region has the DNA TGTGCCAGCAGCTTAAGTCCGGACATGGGGCAGCCCCAGCATTTT. It codes for CASSLSPDMGQPQHF.

This clonotype showed up just a few times. The chain is built from TRBV6-5 and TRBJ2-1; weak D call: TRBD2 (5 bases). Germline loops: CDR1 MNHEY, CDR2 SVGAGI. The ends were cut back, 0 bases at V and 7 bases at J, with 7 bases in the middle. The CDR3 has 13 residues. The CDR3 DNA sequence: TGTGCCAGCAGTTACTCCCGGAGGAATGAGCAGTTCTTC. Translation gives CASSYSRRNEQFF.

This clonotype was observed a few times. This rearrangement joins TRBV12-3 or TRBV12-4 to TRBJ1-5; D ambiguous. The CDR3 extends over 22 amino acids. Trimming removed 3 bases at V and 0 bases at J, with 30 bases between. In DNA, the CDR3 is TGTGCCAGCAGTTTCATTGTGGCGGTCAGTCCCACGGACCTATATAGCAATCAGCCCCAGCATTTT. Its translation: CASSFIVAVSPTDLYSNQPQHF.

The chain is built from TRBV15 and TRBJ1-1; no firm D call. This CDR3 spans 15 amino acids. The germline gives CDR1 LNHNV, CDR2 YYDKDF (reference sequence). The ends were cut back, 0 bases at V and 0 bases at J, with 8 bases in the middle. CDR3 in amino acids: CATSRDRSLNTEAFF. CDR3 DNA sequence: TGTGCCACCAGCAGAGATCGCAGTTTGAACACTGAAGCTTTCTTT.

In its sample, this clonotype was seen many times. The chain employs TRBV7-2 and TRBJ1-3, with 7 bases fitting TRBD1. Trimming cost V 3 bases and J 0 bases; bases outside gene matches: 2. The CDR3 has 15 amino acids. CDR1 is SGHTA, CDR2 FQGNSA, per germline. The CDR3 bases are TGTGCCAGCAGCTTGGGACAGTACTCTGGAAACACCATATATTTT. Protein sequence: CASSLGQYSGNTIYF.

The chain has TRBV4-1 and TRBJ2-3; tentative D call: TRBD2 (5 bases). With 2 bases removed from V and 2 bases from J, the gap between germline ends came to 14 bases. From germline, CDR1 is MGHRA and CDR2 YSYEKL. The CDR3 has 16 residues. CDR3 nucleotides: TGCGCCAGCAGCCAACTATGGGTGGGAGTCACAGATACGCAGTATTTT. Residues: CASSQLWVGVTDTQYF.

This clonotype came up many times. CDR3 loop: CASSVDRVGLETQYF. In DNA form, the CDR3 reads TGTGCCAGCAGCGTGGACAGGGTCGGGTTGGAGACCCAGTACTTC. The chain couples TRBV7-2 to TRBJ2-5; 8 bases fit TRBD1. CDR3 size: 15 residues. Germline values: CDR1 SGHTA, CDR2 FQGNSA. J gave up 5 bases and V 5 bases, and 10 bases lay outside the gene matches. Filled out from reference TRBV7-2 and TRBJ2-5, the complete variable domain reads GAGVSQSPSNKVTEKGKDVELRCDPISGHTALYWYRQSLGQGLEFLIYFQGNSAPDKSGLPSDRFSAERTGGSVSTLTIQRTQQEDSAVYLCASSVDRVGLETQYFGPGTRLLVL.